The present T cell receptor beta chain was sequenced within a study of beta chain features in type 1 diabetes. Looking at the study overall: Healthy donors and patients had similar age, gender and cell yields. Across every sample, some 110 million sorted cells were examined in total. Findings and caveats of the study: Significant though moderate, a shortening of TCRB CDR3s appeared in all four CD4+ subsets of Type 1 diabetes patients. Among patients, naive, central memory and Treg TCRB repertoires appeared more similar than among healthy donors.

V shed 8 bases and J 2 bases; nucleotides not matched to a gene: 6. Germline V gene sequence: CDR1 MGHDK, CDR2 SYGVNS. The length of the CDR3 is 13 residues. As to this clone: The antigen is not known.

Expressed TCRB transcripts were sequenced because the isolated RNA had all been reverse transcribed beforehand. Reads from naive, central memory and regulatory T cell samples averaged about 3.8 million. Measured with immunoSEQ multiplex PCR; TCRdb has only the in-frame clones, and not every one. The table records around 70,000 clones, about 48% of them present only once. This chain links TRBV25-1 with TRBJ2-7; TRBD2 matches 7 bases. The sequence was collected from a man aged 30 to 39 with type 1 diabetes. Material: central memory CD4+ T cells from blood. CDR3 region: CASCPAGTYEQYF. CDR3 bases: TGTGCCAGCTGCCCAGCGGGGACCTACGAGCAGTACTTC.